This T cell receptor beta chain was identified during a study of identical twins. Each CDR3 protein is one row after TCRdb ran MiXCR on the 5' RACE reads. The sample lists around 960,000 distinct CDR3 sequences, 10% to 15% occurring once. The CDR3 has 17 amino acids. CDR1 and CDR2 (germline): MNHNS, SASEGT. Trimming removed 5 bases from V and 4 bases from J; junction bases left unmatched: 12. These data were also reused for a study on yellow fever vaccine responses in identical twins.

The TCR sequence derives from a young woman in good health. Sequencing input: PBMCs. The chain has TRBV6-1 and TRBJ2-3; 10 bases agree with TRBD2. CDR3 DNA: TGTGCCAGCAGTCCCTACAAGACTAGCGGGTACGCAGATACGCAGTATTTT. Its translation is CASSPYKTSGYADTQYF.